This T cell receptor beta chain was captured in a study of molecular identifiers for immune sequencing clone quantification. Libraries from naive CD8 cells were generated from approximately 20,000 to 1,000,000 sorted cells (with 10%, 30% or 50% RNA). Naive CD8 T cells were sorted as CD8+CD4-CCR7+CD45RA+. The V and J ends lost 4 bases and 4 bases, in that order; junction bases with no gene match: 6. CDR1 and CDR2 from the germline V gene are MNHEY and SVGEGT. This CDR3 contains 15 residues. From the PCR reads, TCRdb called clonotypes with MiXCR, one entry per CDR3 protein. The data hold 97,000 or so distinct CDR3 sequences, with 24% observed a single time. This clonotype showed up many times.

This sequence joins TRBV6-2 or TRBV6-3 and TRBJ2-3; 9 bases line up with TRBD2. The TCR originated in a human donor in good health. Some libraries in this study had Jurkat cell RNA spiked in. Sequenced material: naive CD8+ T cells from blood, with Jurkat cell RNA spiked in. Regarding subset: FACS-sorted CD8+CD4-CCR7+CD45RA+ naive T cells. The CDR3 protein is CASSWTIAGADTQYF. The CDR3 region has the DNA TGTGCCAGCAGTTGGACTATAGCGGGAGCAGATACGCAGTATTTT.